This T cell receptor (beta chain) was documented in a study of glioma-infiltrating T cells. Study-wide points: Very few CDR3 sequences were shared between tissue and blood. Above-expected tissue-blood divergence occurred in all gliomas, most in low-grade ones.

Using RNA template, CDR3s of TCR alpha and beta were amplified with iRepertoire arm-PCR. TCRdb re-called the multiplex PCR reads through MiXCR, storing one row per CDR3 protein. The sample has fewer than 250,000 distinct CDR3 sequences, around 32% seen once. J gave up 2 bases and V 9 bases, and 10 bases lay outside the gene matches. Germline assignment: CDR1 LNHDA and CDR2 SQIVND (reference sequence). The CDR3 loop spans 15 amino acids. This clonotype has only a few counts. Its antigen is not known. Sequenced: glioma tissue, nonneoplastic brain tissue, or PBMCs (not recorded which). The TCR originated in a human donor with low-grade glioma or glioblastoma, undergoing nonglioma brain surgery, or in good health (not recorded which). This chain uses TRBV19 with TRBJ1-3; 7 positions match TRBD1. The CDR3 DNA sequence: TGTGCCAGCACCACGGGACAGTCCCCTGGAAACACCATATATTTT. Translated, it gives CASTTGQSPGNTIYF.